This T cell receptor beta chain was sequenced for a study of vaccination and CD4 T cells after COVID-19. Study summary: Convalescent persons amounted to six males plus four females, two of whom were Hispanic.

On this clonotype itself: The antigen remains unidentified.

Treatment: approximately nine-day PBMC culture with coronavirus spike peptide pools or control peptides (ViraFEST assay). Researchers reported culturing about 2 million PBMCs per well with approximately 9.3 IU/ml IL-2 and approximately 9.4 ug/ml peptide pools. The Oncomine TCR Beta short-read assay was applied to DNA of cultured CD4+ T cells. A single record per CDR3 protein comes from TCRdb applying MiXCR to the PCR reads. The sample holds some 15,000 distinct CDR3 sequences, about 43% seen once. Germline values: CDR1 SGHTA, CDR2 FQGNSA. Between the trimmed V and J ends, which lost 5 bases and 6 bases, there was a span of 17 bases. This CDR3 has 15 residues. Study-wide points: Median approximately 90% of reactive clones detected in convalescent patients emerged only post-vaccination.

The source material was CD4+ T cells from blood, cultured in vitro, sampled before SARS-CoV-2 vaccination. The sequence was collected from a human donor who had recovered from COVID-19. The chain has TRBV7-2 and TRBJ1-5; D is unclear. CDR3 residues: CASSRDWEVGQPQHF. CDR3 coding DNA: TGTGCCAGCAGCCGAGACTGGGAAGTAGGTCAGCCCCAGCATTTT.